The sequence of this TCR beta chain was determined in a study of blood T cell repertoires in COVID-19. Trimming left V 1 base short and J 1 base short, with 6 bases between. Germline V gene lookup returns CDR1 SGHDT and CDR2 YYEEEE. The CDR3 runs to 13 residues. Clones were read by immunoSEQ multiplex PCR, and TCRdb kept only the in-frame ones, dropping some. Of approximately 130,000 clones in the sample, more than 70% were seen once. The rearrangement joins TRBV5-6 to TRBJ2-7; D is uncertain. The specimen was peripheral blood. This TCR came from a man older than 75 with active or convalescent COVID-19. This CDR3 is CASSLWSSYEQYF. Here the CDR3 DNA reads TGTGCCAGCAGCTTGTGGAGTTCCTACGAGCAGTACTTC.